One and the same sample provided the 27 T cell receptor beta chains below, sequenced in a study of cytomegalovirus exposure and HLA in healthy donors. Method: immunoSEQ multiplex PCR; TCRdb's copy keeps in-frame clones and lacks some. The table lists 300,000 to 450,000 clones, about nine tenths of them singletons. The sequenced material came from PBMCs. The source of these receptors is a woman between 18 and 29 years old in good health and CMV-seronegative.

Remarks on this clone: Its ends do not fully match the called genes, so a read error is possible. The rearrangement uses TRBV6-5 and TRBJ2-1; D remains ambiguous. The CDR3 has 13 amino acids. Germline assignment: CDR1 MNHEY and CDR2 SVGAGI. Written as DNA, the CDR3 is TGTGCCAGCAGTTCCTATTCCGATCGGTTTACTATCTTC. Amino acids: CASSSYSDRFTIF.

V and J are TRBV27 and TRBJ2-7; TRBD1 aligns across 11 bases. Trimming at V came to 6 bases and at J to 6 bases, leaving 4 bases not matched to a gene. The CDR3 totals 13 residues. Per germline, CDR1 MNHEY and CDR2 SMNVEV (reference sequence). The CDR3 region is CASSPGTGGEQYF. The CDR3 DNA is TGTGCCAGCAGCCCAGGGACAGGGGGCGAGCAGTACTTC.

The chain couples TRBV7-9 to TRBJ1-2; weak D call: TRBD1 (5 bases). Trimming took off 0 bases at V and 4 bases at J, with 12 bases between the two ends. The CDR3 is 15 residues long. The germline V gene has CDR1 SEHNR and CDR2 FQNEAQ (reference sequence). The CDR3 protein is CASSLALDTLYGYTF. The CDR3, as DNA: TGTGCCAGCAGCTTAGCCTTGGACACACTCTATGGCTACACCTTC.

J is TRBJ1-2 and V is TRBV6-1; D is unclear. Germline assignment: CDR1 MNHNS and CDR2 SASEGT. This CDR3 spans 14 amino acids. V was cut by 7 bases and J by 4 bases, with 16 bases left in between. CDR3: CASTILIRGYGYTF. The CDR3 region has the DNA TGTGCCAGCACCATATTAATCCGGGGCTATGGCTACACCTTC.

This sequence joins TRBV9 and TRBJ2-3; the D gene is possibly TRBD1 (5 bases). CDR3 size: 15 residues. Trimming left V 0 bases short and J 0 bases short, with 8 bases between. The V gene's germline CDR1 is SGDLS and CDR2 YYNGEE. In nucleotides, the CDR3 is TGTGCCAGCAGCGTAGCAGGGTCTAGCACAGATACGCAGTATTTT. Translating it yields CASSVAGSSTDTQYF.

The rearrangement uses TRBV6-5 and TRBJ2-7; the D gene is possibly TRBD1 (5 bases). Trimming removed 2 bases at V and 4 bases at J, with 9 bases between. The CDR3 runs to 13 residues. Germline V gene lookup returns CDR1 MNHEY and CDR2 SVGAGI. The CDR3 DNA reads as TGTGCCAGCAGTTACCGGCAGGGTTACGAGCAGTACTTC. The encoded protein is CASSYRQGYEQYF.

The chain combines TRBV7-2 with TRBJ2-7; a possible D gene is TRBD2 (5 bases). Deletions cut 8 bases from V and 3 bases from J, with 14 bases between. Per the germline V gene, CDR1 is SGHTA and CDR2 is FQGNSA. This CDR3 region has 13 residues. CDR3 nucleotide sequence: TGTGCCAGCTCGATGGATGGAGGCTACGAGCAGTACTTC. Translating it yields CASSMDGGYEQYF.

This clone was found once. The chain recombines TRBV2 with TRBJ2-1, with TRBD1 matching over 9 bases. This CDR3 spans 15 amino acids. The junction had 5 bases not matched to a gene; V was cut back by 7 bases and J by 1 base. In germline, CDR1 is SNHLY, CDR2 FYNNEI. The CDR3 protein is CASTQGALSYNEQFF. The CDR3 region has the DNA TGTGCCAGCACACAGGGGGCATTGTCCTACAATGAGCAGTTCTTC. Using reference TRBV2 and TRBJ2-1 for the parts outside the CDR3, the full variable domain is EPEVTQTPSHQVTQMGQEVILRCVPISNHLYFYWYRQILGQKVEFLVSFYNNEISEKSEIFDDQFSVERPDGSNFTLKIRSTKLEDSAMYFCASTQGALSYNEQFFGPGTRLTVL.

This rearrangement joins TRBV6-5 to TRBJ2-7, with 7 positions matching TRBD1. V was clipped by 10 bases and J by 5 bases; unmatched bases: 11. Germline V lookup: CDR1 MNHEY, CDR2 SVGAGI. The CDR3 spans 13 residues. In nucleotides, the CDR3 is TGTGCCAACTCTCGCGGACAGGCCCACGAGCAGTACTTC. Encoded protein: CANSRGQAHEQYF.

The chain couples TRBV5-4 to TRBJ1-1; TRBD1 matches at 10 bases. The germline gives CDR1 SGHNT, CDR2 YYREEE (reference sequence). After removal of 5 bases from V and 5 bases from J, the junction contained 12 bases not matched to a gene. The CDR3 runs to 16 residues. Here the CDR3 reads CASRFLQGTGVTEAFF. CDR3 DNA sequence: TGTGCCAGCAGATTCCTCCAAGGGACAGGGGTTACTGAAGCTTTCTTT.

The CDR3 loop reads CASSLGSGLDQPQHF. In DNA, the CDR3 is TGTGCCAGCAGTTTAGGTTCAGGGCTGGATCAGCCCCAGCATTTT. The chain employs TRBV27 and TRBJ1-5, with D possibly matching TRBD1 (5 bases). This CDR3 is built from 15 residues. The V and J ends lost 2 bases and 5 bases respectively, with 13 bases between them. The germline V gene has CDR1 MNHEY and CDR2 SMNVEV (reference sequence).

The gene calls are TRBV27 and TRBJ2-7; TRBD1 is a possible D gene (5 bases). The CDR3 is 15 residues long. CDR1 and CDR2 from the germline V gene are MNHEY and SMNVEV (reference sequence). Trimming stripped 5 bases from V and 2 bases from J, with 16 bases between. The CDR3 spells CASSTQGSRTYEQYF. DNA of the CDR3: TGTGCCAGCAGTACCCAGGGTAGTAGGACCTACGAGCAGTACTTC.

The chain has TRBV18 and TRBJ2-2; D is perhaps TRBD2 (6 bases). The CDR3 extends over 16 amino acids. The germline V and J ends were trimmed by 2 bases and 4 bases, with 14 bases remaining between them. The germline V gene has CDR1 KGHSH and CDR2 LQKENI. The CDR3 region has the DNA TGTGCCAGCTCACCAGTCGGGGGTTCTCGCACCGGGGAGCTGTTTTTT. Translating gives CASSPVGGSRTGELFF.

V gene TRBV5-4 combines with J gene TRBJ2-1; 12 bases agree with TRBD2. With V trimmed by 4 bases and J by 1 base, 3 bases remained unmatched. The CDR3 has 16 amino acids. Germline CDR1 is SGHNT and CDR2 is YYREEE (reference sequence). The DNA of the CDR3 is TGTGCCAGCAGCCCGACTAGCGGGAGATCCTACAATGAGCAGTTCTTC. Encoded protein: CASSPTSGRSYNEQFF.

The CDR3 DNA reads TGCGCCAGCAGCCAAGGACAGGGGCCCAATTCACCCCTCCACTTT. Its protein product is CASSQGQGPNSPLHF. The chain employs TRBV4-1 and TRBJ1-6; 8 bases line up with TRBD1. Germline CDR1 and CDR2: MGHRA and YSYEKL. The CDR3 consists of 15 residues. With 1 base clipped from V and 7 bases from J, the junction kept 3 bases outside the gene matches.

The V gene is TRBV7-9, the J gene TRBJ2-3; D might be TRBD1 (5 bases). The CDR3 is made up of 14 amino acids. CDR1 and CDR2 (germline): SEHNR, FQNEAQ (reference sequence). With 5 bases removed from V and 3 bases from J, the gap between germline ends came to 12 bases. The CDR3 region has the DNA TGTGCCAGCAGCACAAGCCAGGGTACAGATACGCAGTATTTT. Encoded protein: CASSTSQGTDTQYF. The whole variable domain, remainder taken from reference TRBV7-9 and TRBJ2-3, is DTGVSQNPRHKITKRGQNVTFRCDPISEHNRLYWYRQTLGQGPEFLTYFQNEAQLEKSRLLSDRFSAERPKGSFSTLEIQRTEQGDSAMYLCASSTSQGTDTQYFGPGTRLTVL.

The chain employs TRBV11-2 and TRBJ1-6; tentatively, D is TRBD1 (5 bases). Trimming took 3 bases from V and 7 from J, leaving 13 bases between them. The CDR3 totals 15 residues. From germline, CDR1 is SGHAT and CDR2 FQNNGV. The CDR3 nucleotides read TGTGCCAGCAGCTTCGCCGACAGCAACAATTCACCCCTCCACTTT. As protein: CASSFADSNNSPLHF. The whole variable domain, remainder taken from reference TRBV11-2 and TRBJ1-6, is EAGVAQSPRYKIIEKRQSVAFWCNPISGHATLYWYQQILGQGPKLLIQFQNNGVVDDSQLPKDRFSAERLKGVDSTLKIQPAKLEDSAVYLCASSFADSNNSPLHFGNGTRLTVT.

The chain carries TRBV23-1 and TRBJ2-7; TRBD2 is a possible D gene (5 bases). TRBV23-1 is flagged as an ORF with uncertain function. This CDR3 comprises 17 residues. V was clipped by 1 base and J by 2 bases, with 18 bases between them. The CDR3 protein is CASSQLGNGKTPYEQYF. CDR3 coding DNA: TGCGCCAGCAGTCAATTGGGGAACGGGAAGACCCCCTACGAGCAGTACTTC.

The CDR3 DNA reads TGTGCCAGCAGCGACGGACAGGGAGCCGGCGAAAAACTGTTTTTT. This gives the protein CASSDGQGAGEKLFF. The chain combines TRBV9 with TRBJ1-4; 8 bases align to TRBD1. Trimming cost V 3 bases and J 8 bases; bases outside gene matches: 9. Germline CDR1 is SGDLS and CDR2 is YYNGEE. The CDR3 length is 15 residues.

The chain has TRBV15 and TRBJ2-5, with 9 bases fitting TRBD1. Germline assignment: CDR1 LNHNV and CDR2 YYDKDF (reference sequence). The J segment lost 2 bases and the V segment lost 0 bases, leaving 7 bases of the junction unmatched. CDR3 length: 17 residues. As DNA, the CDR3 is TGTGCCACCAGCAGAGAGTCGGCCGGGACAGGGCAAGAGACCCAGTACTTC. This encodes CATSRESAGTGQETQYF.

The gene calls are TRBV5-1 and TRBJ1-1; D gene unclear. Germline assignment: CDR1 SGHRS and CDR2 YFSETQ. The CDR3 has 15 amino acids. Trimming left V 1 base short and J 1 base short, with 11 bases between. This CDR3 is CASSLTFRQNTEAFF. The DNA of the CDR3 is TGCGCCAGCAGCTTGACCTTCAGGCAGAACACTGAAGCTTTCTTT.

V gene TRBV5-4 combines with J gene TRBJ1-1; TRBD1 matches 8 bases. The CDR3 has 16 residues. V dropped 7 bases and J dropped 2; count of bases not matched to a gene: 13. CDR1 is SGHNT, CDR2 YYREEE, per germline (reference sequence). DNA for the CDR3: TGTGCCAGCTGGATTACTGGACAGGGATTAAACACTGAAGCTTTCTTT. Protein sequence: CASWITGQGLNTEAFF.

The chain has TRBV27 and TRBJ2-5; the match to TRBD1 covers 8 bases. CDR3 length: 15 amino acids. Per the germline V gene, CDR1 is MNHEY and CDR2 is SMNVEV (reference sequence). Trimming at V came to 5 bases and at J to 2 bases, leaving 7 bases not matched to a gene. The CDR3 here is CASSIWTGHQETQYF. The CDR3 nucleotides read TGTGCCAGCAGTATATGGACAGGGCATCAAGAGACCCAGTACTTC.

The chain combines TRBV18 with TRBJ2-3, with a possible D match to TRBD2 (6 bases). Trimming pared 3 bases from V and 0 bases from J, leaving 19 bases between. Looked up from germline, CDR1 is KGHSH and CDR2 is LQKENI. The CDR3 contains 18 residues. CDR3 coding DNA: TGTGCCAGCTCACCGGAGGAGGGAAGTAAGGCGAGCACAGATACGCAGTATTTT. Encoded protein: CASSPEEGSKASTDTQYF.

This chain joins TRBV25-1 and TRBJ2-3, with 7 nucleotides matching TRBD2. CDR3 size: 12 residues. The trim removed 8 bases at V and 5 bases at J, leaving 4 bases unmatched. CDR1 MGHDK and CDR2 SYGVNS come from the germline V gene. The CDR3 DNA reads as TGTGCCAGCGGGAGGGGTGGAGATACGCAGTATTTT. Its translation is CASGRGGDTQYF. The full variable domain, rest sourced from reference TRBV25-1 and TRBJ2-3, is EADIYQTPRYLVIGTGKKITLECSQTMGHDKMYWYQQDPGMELHLIHYSYGVNSTEKGDLSSESTVSRIRTEHFPLTLESARPSHTSQYLCASGRGGDTQYFGPGTRLTVL.

The chain has TRBV7-9 and TRBJ2-2, with TRBD2 matching over 9 bases. The CDR3 has 15 residues. V lost 4 bases to trimming and J lost 7 bases; unmatched junction nucleotides: 7. Germline V gene sequence: CDR1 SEHNR, CDR2 FQNEAQ (reference sequence). DNA for the CDR3: TGTGCCAGCAGCTCACCGGGACTAGCTGTCGGGGAGCTGTTTTTT. Translating gives CASSSPGLAVGELFF.

CDR3 sequence reads: CASNFGDRHSYEQYF. Written as DNA, the CDR3 is TGTGCCAGCAACTTTGGGGACAGACACTCCTACGAGCAGTACTTC. V is TRBV28 and J is TRBJ2-7, with 7 positions matching TRBD1. This CDR3 contains 15 residues. Germline V gene data show CDR1 as MDHEN and CDR2 as SYDVKM. Unmatched junction bases numbered 9, after V lost 7 bases and J lost 0 bases.